This TCR beta chain was profiled in a study of T cell changes during pregnancy in multiple sclerosis. The method was immunoSEQ multiplex PCR; TCRdb's version includes in-frame clones alone and lacks a portion of them. The repertoire has more than 55,000 clones, about 94% of them found once; the top ten carry roughly 2.5%. The V end lost 0 bases, the J end lost 4 bases, and 10 bases lay between the germline ends. The CDR3 has 14 amino acids. Germline-derived CDR1 and CDR2 are SGHRS and YFSETQ. The receptor comes from a female donor with multiple sclerosis, enrolled in a pregnancy study. The V gene is TRBV5-1, the J gene TRBJ1-1; maybe TRBD1 (6 bases). The sequences come from CD8+ T cells from peripheral blood mononuclear cells, collected after pregnancy. For the CDR3, the DNA is TGCGCCAGCAGCTTGGTCGGGACATCCACTGAAGCTTTCTTT. Its protein is CASSLVGTSTEAFF.